The 7 T cell receptor beta chains below were found in one sample sequenced in a study of control samples from healthy donors and cancer patients. Sequencing used immunoSEQ multiplex PCR; TCRdb keeps in-frame clones, though not all of them. The data show 100,000 to 150,000 clones, around 93% seen once. The sequenced material came from blood. The source is a woman aged 45-65 years in good health.

The genes are TRBV6-2 or TRBV6-3 and TRBJ2-1, with 12 bases fitting TRBD2. V shed 5 bases and J 8 bases; nucleotides not matched to a gene: 7. The CDR3 consists of 15 residues. The germline V gene encodes CDR1 MNHEY and CDR2 SVGEGT. For the CDR3, the DNA is TGTGCCAGCAGTAATCTAGCGGGAGGGTTTGATGAGCAGTTCTTC. It yields the protein CASSNLAGGFDEQFF.

The V call is TRBV9, the J call TRBJ1-5; maybe TRBD1 (6 bases). Germline CDR1 SGDLS, CDR2 YYNGEE. Trimming stripped 3 bases from V and 1 base from J, with 11 bases between. This CDR3 is 15 amino acids long. The CDR3 protein is CASSETGQSNQPQHF. The DNA for the CDR3 is TGTGCCAGCAGCGAAACAGGGCAAAGCAATCAGCCCCAGCATTTT.

This clone was observed once. The chain has TRBV29-1 and TRBJ1-1; D gene uncertain. The CDR3 is 13 residues long. The germline V gene encodes CDR1 SQVTM and CDR2 ANQGSEA. With 4 bases removed from V and 4 bases from J, the gap between germline ends came to 13 bases. For the CDR3, the DNA is TGCAGCGTTGGTGAGGGAGGCGGCACTGAAGCTTTCTTT. It specifies CSVGEGGGTEAFF.

V and J are TRBV28 and TRBJ1-2, with 8 bases aligning to TRBD1. Germline-derived CDR1 and CDR2 are MDHEN and SYDVKM. Trimming cost V 5 bases and J 3 bases; bases outside gene matches: 8. CDR3 size: 15 residues. CDR3 sequence: CASSTAGQDHYGYTF. The DNA of the CDR3 is TGTGCCAGCAGTACAGCGGGACAGGATCACTATGGCTACACCTTC.

CDR3 residues: CASSVDMYTDTQYF. CDR3 sequence (DNA): TGCGCCAGCAGCGTGGATATGTACACAGATACGCAGTATTTT. This chain uses TRBV5-1 with TRBJ2-3; D unclear. The CDR3 contains 14 residues. CDR1 is SGHRS and CDR2 is YFSETQ in the germline V gene. V shed 4 bases and J shed 2 bases, with 11 bases lying between them.

On this clone itself: The same CDR3 is also encoded by other DNA sequences in this sample. The chain has TRBV29-1 and TRBJ2-2, with TRBD1 identical over 10 bases. The V gene end was trimmed by 6 bases and the J gene end by 4 bases; junction bases not matched to a gene: 8. Germline V CDR1 and CDR2: SQVTM, ANQGSEA. The length of the CDR3 is 15 residues. DNA for the CDR3: TGCAGCGTGGGGACCGGGACAGGGGTCACCGGGGAGCTGTTTTTT. Translating it yields CSVGTGTGVTGELFF.

The chain recombines TRBV6-5 with TRBJ2-7, with D perhaps TRBD2 (6 bases). Germline V gene lookup returns CDR1 MNHEY and CDR2 SVGAGI. The CDR3 spans 14 residues. The V end was cut by 6 bases, the J end by 2 bases, with 14 bases between. The CDR3 region has the DNA TGTGCCAGCAGCCCCCCGGGAGCTACCTACGAGCAGTACTTC. Its protein product is CASSPPGATYEQYF.